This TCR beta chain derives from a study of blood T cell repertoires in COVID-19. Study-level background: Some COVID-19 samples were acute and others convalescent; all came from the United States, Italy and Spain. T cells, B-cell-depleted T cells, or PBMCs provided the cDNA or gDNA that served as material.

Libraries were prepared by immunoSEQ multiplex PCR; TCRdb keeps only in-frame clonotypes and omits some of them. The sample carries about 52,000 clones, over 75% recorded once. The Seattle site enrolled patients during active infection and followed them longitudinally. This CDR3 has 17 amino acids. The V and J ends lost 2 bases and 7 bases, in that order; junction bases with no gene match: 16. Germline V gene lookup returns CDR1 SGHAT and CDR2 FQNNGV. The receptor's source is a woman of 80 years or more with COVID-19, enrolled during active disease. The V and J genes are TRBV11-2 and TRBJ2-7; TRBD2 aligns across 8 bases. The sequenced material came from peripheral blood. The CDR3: CASSLRIISGGSLEQYF. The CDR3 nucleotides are TGTGCCAGCAGCTTAAGGATTATAAGCGGGGGTTCACTTGAGCAGTACTTC.